These T cell receptor beta chains were read from a single sample in a study of cytomegalovirus exposure and HLA in healthy donors. Clones were read by immunoSEQ multiplex PCR, and TCRdb kept only the in-frame ones, dropping some. The sample records about 150,000 clones, 70% to 80% being singletons. Sequenced: PBMCs. These receptors originate from a man aged 25 to 40 in good health and CMV-seronegative. Both conserved end residues are part of each CDR3. The D gene is left open where the match is weak. Expanded clones are given a class, and other clones once, few, many or no size at all.

few	TRBD1	TRBV7-8	TRBJ1-3	CASSWDRGNTIYF	TGTGCCAGCAGCTGGGACAGGGGAAACACCATATATTTT
-	TRBD1	TRBV19	TRBJ1-2	CASRRTGGLYGYTF	TGTGCCAGCCGACGGACAGGGGGCTTATATGGCTACACCTTC
-	TRBD1	TRBV7-9	TRBJ1-1	CASHSVPGQVYMNTEAFF	TGTGCCAGCCACTCCGTCCCCGGACAGGTGTACATGAACACTGAAGCTTTCTTT
-	-	TRBV7-9	TRBJ1-1	CASSPGVGTEAFF	TGTGCCAGCAGCCCAGGGGTTGGCACTGAAGCTTTCTTT
-	-	TRBV29-1	TRBJ1-1	CSVETGVRTEAFF	TGCAGCGTTGAAACCGGGGTTCGAACTGAAGCTTTCTTT
-	-	TRBV18	TRBJ1-6	CASRQLRNSPLHF	TGTGCCAGCAGACAGTTACGAAATTCACCCCTCCACTTT
-	TRBD1	TRBV5-4	TRBJ2-5	CASSLGGSPGSYF	TGTGCCAGCAGCCTAGGGGGCAGCCCGGGGTCTTACTTC
-	-	TRBV7-9	TRBJ2-1	CASHLNPPGGEQFF	TGTGCCAGCCACTTGAATCCACCCGGAGGTGAGCAGTTCTTC
-	-	TRBV12-5	TRBJ1-2	CASGLDETAGGGYTF	TGTGCTAGTGGTTTGGATGAAACCGCGGGCGGTGGCTACACCTTC
-	-	TRBV2	TRBJ2-5	CASSTSMARGTQYF	TGTGCCAGCAGCACCTCCATGGCTAGGGGGACCCAGTACTTC
-	-	TRBV6-6	TRBJ1-5	CASSYQGFNQPQNF	TGTGCCAGCAGTTACCAGGGTTTCAATCAGCCCCAGAATTTT
-	-	TRBV19	TRBJ1-2	CASSISEDYGYTF	TGTGCCAGTAGTATCTCGGAGGACTATGGCTACACCTTC
-	TRBD1	TRBV30	TRBJ1-3	CAWTQGTGNTIYF	TGTGCCTGGACACAGGGGACTGGAAACACCATATATTTT
-	TRBD2	TRBV5-4	TRBJ2-2	CASSLGLAGANTGELFF	TGTGCCAGCAGCTTAGGACTAGCGGGAGCAAACACCGGGGAGCTGTTTTTT
-	-	TRBV28	TRBJ2-3	CASRPPLGSPGSDTQYF	TGTGCCAGCAGACCCCCTCTCGGGAGTCCAGGGTCAGATACGCAGTATTTT
-	-	TRBV29-1	TRBJ2-3	CSVDDGVAADTQYF	TGCAGCGTTGATGACGGGGTGGCCGCAGATACGCAGTATTTT
-	TRBD2	TRBV9	TRBJ2-3	CASSVFRGGTDTQYF	TGTGCCAGCAGCGTTTTTCGGGGGGGCACAGATACGCAGTATTTT
few	TRBD2	TRBV2	TRBJ2-1	CASRDGTTRLLDEQFF	TGTGCCAGCAGGGACGGGACTACCCGACTTTTGGATGAGCAGTTCTTC
-	-	TRBV18	TRBJ1-4	CASSPNGNEKLFF	TGTGCCAGCTCACCAAACGGGAATGAAAAACTGTTTTTT
once	-	TRBV9	TRBJ2-3	CASSVAEGEDTQYF	TGTGCCAGCAGCGTAGCTGAGGGGGAAGATACGCAGTATTTT
-	TRBD2	TRBV5-1	TRBJ2-3	CASGPGRSGGSDTQYF	TGCGCCAGCGGACCGGGAAGGAGCGGGGGGTCAGATACGCAGTATTTT
few	TRBD1	TRBV5-6	TRBJ1-2	CASSPDRGDGYTF	TGTGCCAGCAGCCCGGACAGGGGGGATGGCTACACCTTC
few	TRBD1	TRBV28	TRBJ2-2	CAGQAQAGELFF	TGTGCCGGACAGGCTCAGGCCGGGGAGCTGTTTTTT
-	TRBD1	TRBV7-2	TRBJ1-6	CASSPTGKLSPLHF	TGTGCCAGCAGCCCGACAGGGAAGCTGTCACCCCTCCACTTT
-	TRBD1	TRBV5-1	TRBJ2-7	CASSFFGTESSRVYEQYF	TGCGCCAGCAGCTTCTTCGGGACAGAGAGTAGTAGGGTCTACGAGCAGTACTTC
-	TRBD1	TRBV5-1	TRBJ2-7	CASSSPLDRGQYF	TGCGCCAGCAGCTCCCCTCTAGACAGGGGGCAGTACTTC
-	-	TRBV30	TRBJ2-5	CAWSAPFSFNQETQYF	TGTGCCTGGAGTGCCCCCTTCTCGTTTAATCAAGAGACCCAGTACTTC
-	TRBD2	TRBV7-2	TRBJ2-3	CASSLARGSTDTQYF	TGTGCCAGCAGCTTAGCGCGGGGGAGCACAGATACGCAGTATTTT
-	-	TRBV11-3	TRBJ1-4	CASSASQGEKLFF	TGTGCCAGCAGCGCTTCCCAGGGGGAAAAACTGTTTTTT
-	-	TRBV19	TRBJ1-1	CASSERGQLNTEAFF	TGTGCCAGTAGTGAGCGGGGACAACTTAACACTGAAGCTTTCTTT
-	-	TRBV13	TRBJ2-3	CASSLDGATDTQYF	TGTGCCAGCAGCTTAGATGGGGCCACAGATACGCAGTATTTT
-	TRBD2	TRBV2	TRBJ2-1	CASKPGRGDKSYNEQFF	TGTGCCAGCAAACCCGGCCGGGGGGATAAGTCCTACAATGAGCAGTTCTTC
-	-	TRBV25-1	TRBJ1-6	CASSDYYNSPLHF	TGTGCCAGCAGTGACTACTATAATTCACCCCTCCACTTT
-	-	TRBV10-3	TRBJ1-1	CAISRGTEAFF	TGTGCCATCAGTAGGGGGACTGAAGCTTTCTTT
-	TRBD1	TRBV5-6	TRBJ1-2	CASSDDREDYGYTF	TGTGCCAGCAGCGACGACAGGGAGGACTATGGCTACACCTTC
-	-	TRBV6-6	TRBJ1-2	CASRQTGSRVNYGYTF	TGTGCCAGCAGACAGACAGGCTCAAGGGTAAACTATGGCTACACCTTC
-	-	TRBV7-6	TRBJ2-7	CASSSRQNPTYEQYF	TGTGCCAGCAGCTCTCGACAGAACCCTACCTACGAGCAGTACTTC
once	-	TRBV15	TRBJ1-1	CATSPGGDMNTEAFF	TGTGCCACCAGCCCCGGGGGAGATATGAACACTGAAGCTTTCTTT
-	-	TRBV7-8	TRBJ1-3	CASSSPRGHSSSGNTIYF	TGTGCCAGCAGCTCGCCGAGAGGACACAGTTCCTCTGGAAACACCATATATTTT
-	-	TRBV4-1	TRBJ1-3	CASSQEGTAGNTIYF	TGCGCCAGCAGCCAAGAAGGCACAGCTGGAAACACCATATATTTT
-	-	TRBV6-1	TRBJ1-5	CASIIRIRNQPQHF	TGTGCCAGCATTATCAGGATTAGGAATCAGCCCCAGCATTTT
-	-	TRBV4-3	TRBJ2-3	CASSQDWGADTQYF	TGCGCCAGCAGCCAAGATTGGGGCGCAGATACGCAGTATTTT
-	-	TRBV7-9	TRBJ1-3	CASRKISSGNTIYF	TGTGCCAGCAGGAAGATTAGCTCTGGAAACACCATATATTTT
-	TRBD1	TRBV7-2	TRBJ1-6	CASSPYRGGNSPLHF	TGTGCCAGCAGCCCCTACAGGGGGGGCAATTCACCCCTCCACTTT
-	TRBD1	TRBV5-6	TRBJ1-2	CASSTGQSNGYTF	TGTGCCAGCAGCACGGGACAGTCTAATGGCTACACCTTC
few	-	TRBV9	TRBJ2-6	CASSLPTGSGANVLTF	TGTGCCAGCAGCCTTCCGACAGGCTCTGGGGCCAACGTCCTGACTTTC
-	TRBD1	TRBV28	TRBJ1-2	CASSLFPAGGNYGYTF	TGTGCCAGCAGTTTATTCCCGGCAGGGGGTAACTATGGCTACACCTTC
-	TRBD1	TRBV10-3	TRBJ2-7	CAMNRDRGYEQYF	TGTGCCATGAACCGGGACAGGGGCTACGAGCAGTACTTC
-	-	TRBV28	TRBJ2-7	CASSGTYEQYF	TGTGCCAGCAGTGGCACCTACGAGCAGTACTTC
-	-	TRBV7-9	TRBJ1-3	CASSLVIDSHSGNTIYF	TGTGCCAGCAGCTTAGTAATTGACAGCCACTCTGGAAACACCATATATTTT
-	-	TRBV4-3	TRBJ2-3	CASSQGAADTQYF	TGCGCCAGCAGCCAAGGGGCCGCAGATACGCAGTATTTT
-	-	TRBV7-2	TRBJ2-1	CASSRTGSSYNEQFF	TGTGCCAGCAGCCGGACTGGAAGCTCCTACAATGAGCAGTTCTTC
-	TRBD1	TRBV7-8	TRBJ2-7	CASSLATGSEQYF	TGTGCCAGCAGCTTAGCGACAGGGAGCGAGCAGTACTTC
few	-	TRBV14	TRBJ2-7	CASSRGWAYEQYF	TGTGCCAGCAGCCGAGGGTGGGCCTACGAGCAGTACTTC
-	TRBD1	TRBV11-2	TRBJ1-1	CASSLYRGDTEAFF	TGTGCCAGCAGCTTATACAGGGGGGACACTGAAGCTTTCTTT
-	TRBD2	TRBV27	TRBJ2-7	CASSPGTSGAEQYF	TGTGCCAGCAGTCCGGGGACTAGCGGGGCCGAGCAGTACTTC
-	-	TRBV4-2	TRBJ2-1	CASSQGQGRDEQFF	TGTGCCAGCAGCCAAGGCCAGGGGAGGGATGAGCAGTTCTTC
-	TRBD2	TRBV4-1	TRBJ2-1	CASSQQPGLAGFYNEQFF	TGCGCCAGCAGCCAACAACCGGGACTAGCGGGATTCTACAATGAGCAGTTCTTC
-	TRBD2	TRBV10-3	TRBJ2-1	CAIGRGDNEQFF	TGTGCCATCGGGCGGGGGGACAATGAGCAGTTCTTC
-	TRBD2	TRBV11-2	TRBJ2-1	CASSLRGGYYNEQFF	TGTGCCAGCAGCTTACGCGGGGGGTACTACAATGAGCAGTTCTTC